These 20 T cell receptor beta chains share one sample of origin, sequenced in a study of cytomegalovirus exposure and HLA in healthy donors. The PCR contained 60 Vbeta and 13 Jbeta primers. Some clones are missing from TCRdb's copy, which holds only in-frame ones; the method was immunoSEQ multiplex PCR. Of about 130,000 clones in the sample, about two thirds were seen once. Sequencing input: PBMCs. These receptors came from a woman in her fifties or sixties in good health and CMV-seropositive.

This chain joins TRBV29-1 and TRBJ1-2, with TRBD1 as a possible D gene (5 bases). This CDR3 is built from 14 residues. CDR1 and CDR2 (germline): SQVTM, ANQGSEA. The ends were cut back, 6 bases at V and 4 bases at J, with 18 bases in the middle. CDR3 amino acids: CSVTPGRETYGYTF. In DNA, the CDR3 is TGCAGCGTCACCCCCGGCAGGGAAACCTATGGCTACACCTTC.

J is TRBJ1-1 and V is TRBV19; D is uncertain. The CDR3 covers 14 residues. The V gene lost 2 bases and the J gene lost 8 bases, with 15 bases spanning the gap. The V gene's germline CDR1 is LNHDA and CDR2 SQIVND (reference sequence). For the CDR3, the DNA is TGTGCCAGTAGTATATTGGGCGGGAGCTTAGAAGCTTTCTTT. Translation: CASSILGGSLEAFF.

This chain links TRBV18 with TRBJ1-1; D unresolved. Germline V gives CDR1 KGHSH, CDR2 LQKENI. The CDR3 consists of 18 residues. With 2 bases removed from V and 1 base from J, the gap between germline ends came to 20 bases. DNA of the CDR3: TGTGCCAGCTCACCAAGGCAGACGGGAGGACTAGGGAACACTGAAGCTTTCTTT. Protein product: CASSPRQTGGLGNTEAFF.

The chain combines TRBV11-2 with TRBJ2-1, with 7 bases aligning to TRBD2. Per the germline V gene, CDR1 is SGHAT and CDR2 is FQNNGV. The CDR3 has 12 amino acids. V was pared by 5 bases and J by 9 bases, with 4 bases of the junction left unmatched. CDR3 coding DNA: TGTGCCAGCAGCACCCGACTAGCTGAGCAGTTCTTC. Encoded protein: CASSTRLAEQFF.

Here the CDR3 DNA reads TGTGCCAGCATGCCGAGCGGGGGGGCTAATGAGCAGTTCTTC. Amino acids: CASMPSGGANEQFF. The chain employs TRBV2 and TRBJ2-1; 10 positions agree with TRBD2. V was pared by 7 bases and J by 7 bases, with 7 bases of the junction left unmatched. CDR3 length equals 14 residues. CDR1 is SNHLY and CDR2 is FYNNEI in the germline V gene.

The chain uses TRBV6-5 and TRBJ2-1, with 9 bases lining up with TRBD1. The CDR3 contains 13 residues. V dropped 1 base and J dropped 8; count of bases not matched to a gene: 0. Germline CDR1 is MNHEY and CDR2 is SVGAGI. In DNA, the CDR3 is TGTGCCAGCAGTTACTGGGACAGGGATGAGCAGTTCTTC. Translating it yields CASSYWDRDEQFF.

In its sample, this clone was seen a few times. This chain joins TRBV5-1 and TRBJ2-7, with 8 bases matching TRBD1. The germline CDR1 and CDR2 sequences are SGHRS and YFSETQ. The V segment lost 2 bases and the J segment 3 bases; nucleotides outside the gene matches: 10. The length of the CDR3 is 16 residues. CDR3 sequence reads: CASSFAAQGGYYEQYF. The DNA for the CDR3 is TGCGCCAGCAGCTTCGCGGCACAGGGGGGTTACTACGAGCAGTACTTC.

For the CDR3, the DNA is TGTGCCAGTAGTACTCAGTCGACTTTCGCTAACTATGGCTACACCTTC. Its protein is CASSTQSTFANYGYTF. The V gene is TRBV19, the J gene TRBJ1-2; D is undetermined. CDR3 size: 16 residues. Germline V lookup: CDR1 LNHDA, CDR2 SQIVND (reference sequence). Trimming cost V 4 bases and J 0 bases, with 15 bases left between them.

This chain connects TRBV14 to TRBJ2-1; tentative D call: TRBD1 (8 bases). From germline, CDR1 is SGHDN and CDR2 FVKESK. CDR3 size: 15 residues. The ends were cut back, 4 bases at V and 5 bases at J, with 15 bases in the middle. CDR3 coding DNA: TGTGCCAGCAGCCGGTACAGGGGGGGACACAATGAGCAGTTCTTC. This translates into CASSRYRGGHNEQFF.

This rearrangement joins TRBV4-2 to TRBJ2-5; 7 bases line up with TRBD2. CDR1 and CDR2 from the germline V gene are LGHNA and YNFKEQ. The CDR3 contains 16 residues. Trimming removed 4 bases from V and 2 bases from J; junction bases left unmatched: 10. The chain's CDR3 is CASSLNAGTTQETQYF. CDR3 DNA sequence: TGTGCCAGCAGCCTTAACGCCGGGACTACGCAAGAGACCCAGTACTTC.

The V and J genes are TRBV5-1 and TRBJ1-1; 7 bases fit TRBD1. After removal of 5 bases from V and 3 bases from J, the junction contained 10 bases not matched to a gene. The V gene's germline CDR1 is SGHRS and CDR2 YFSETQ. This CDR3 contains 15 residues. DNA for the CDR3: TGCGCCAGCAGGAGACCCGGGACAGAAGACACTGAAGCTTTCTTT. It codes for CASRRPGTEDTEAFF.

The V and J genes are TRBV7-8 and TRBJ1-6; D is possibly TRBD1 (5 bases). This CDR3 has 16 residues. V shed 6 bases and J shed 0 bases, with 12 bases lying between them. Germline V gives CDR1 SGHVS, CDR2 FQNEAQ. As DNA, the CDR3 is TGTGCCAGCAGAACTGACAGCAGCTCCTATAATTCACCCCTCCACTTT. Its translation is CASRTDSSSYNSPLHF.

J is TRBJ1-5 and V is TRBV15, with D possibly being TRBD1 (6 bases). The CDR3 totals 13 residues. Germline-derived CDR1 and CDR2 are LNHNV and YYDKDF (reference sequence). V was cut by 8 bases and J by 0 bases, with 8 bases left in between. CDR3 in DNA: TGTGCCACCCAGGGGAATAGCAATCAGCCCCAGCATTTT. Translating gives CATQGNSNQPQHF. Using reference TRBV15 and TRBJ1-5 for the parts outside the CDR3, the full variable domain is DAMVIQNPRYQVTQFGKPVTLSCSQTLNHNVMYWYQQKSSQAPKLLFHYYDKDFNNEADTPDNFQSRRPNTSFCFLDIRSPGLGDTAMYLCATQGNSNQPQHFGDGTRLSIL.

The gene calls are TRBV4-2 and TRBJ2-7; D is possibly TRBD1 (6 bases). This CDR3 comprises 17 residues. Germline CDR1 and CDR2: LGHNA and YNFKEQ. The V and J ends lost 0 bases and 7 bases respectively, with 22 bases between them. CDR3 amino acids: CASSQEYEIRGIFEQYF. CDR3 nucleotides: TGTGCCAGCAGCCAAGAGTATGAAATCAGGGGAATATTTGAGCAGTACTTC.

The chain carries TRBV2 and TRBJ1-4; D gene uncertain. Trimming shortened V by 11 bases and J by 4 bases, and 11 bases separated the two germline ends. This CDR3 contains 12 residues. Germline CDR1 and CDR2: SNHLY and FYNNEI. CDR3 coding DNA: TGTGCCGGTAGACGGGATAATGAAAAACTGTTTTTT. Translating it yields CAGRRDNEKLFF.

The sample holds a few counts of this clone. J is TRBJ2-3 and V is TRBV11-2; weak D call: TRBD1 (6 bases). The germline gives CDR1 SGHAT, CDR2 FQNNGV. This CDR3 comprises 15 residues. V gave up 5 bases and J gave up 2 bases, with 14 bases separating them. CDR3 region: CASSADDRPTDTQYF. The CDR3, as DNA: TGTGCCAGCAGCGCAGACGACAGGCCCACAGATACGCAGTATTTT.

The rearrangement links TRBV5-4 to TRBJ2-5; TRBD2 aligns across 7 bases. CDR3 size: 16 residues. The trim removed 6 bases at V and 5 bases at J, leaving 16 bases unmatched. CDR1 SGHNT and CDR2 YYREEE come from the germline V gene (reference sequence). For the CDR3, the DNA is TGTGCCAGCACCCCTGATGGGGGGGGTGGGTGGGAGACCCAGTACTTC. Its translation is CASTPDGGGGWETQYF. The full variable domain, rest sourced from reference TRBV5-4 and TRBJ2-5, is ETGVTQSPTHLIKTRGQQVTLRCSSQSGHNTVSWYQQALGQGPQFIFQYYREEENGRGNFPPRFSGLQFPNYSSELNVNALELDDSALYLCASTPDGGGGWETQYFGPGTRLLVL.

CDR3 loop: CASKGEGLSNQPQHF. The CDR3 coding sequence is TGTGCCAGCAAGGGGGAAGGTCTAAGCAATCAGCCCCAGCATTTT. This rearrangement joins TRBV6-5 to TRBJ1-5; possible D gene TRBD1, 6 bases. CDR1 and CDR2 (germline): MNHEY, SVGAGI. The CDR3 consists of 15 residues. The germline V and J ends were trimmed by 7 bases and 1 base, with 14 bases remaining between them.

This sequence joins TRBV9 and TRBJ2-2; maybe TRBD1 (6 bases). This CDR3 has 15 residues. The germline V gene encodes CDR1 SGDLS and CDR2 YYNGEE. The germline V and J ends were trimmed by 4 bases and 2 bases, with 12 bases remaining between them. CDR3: CASSLWDTNTGELFF. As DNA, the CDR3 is TGTGCCAGCAGCCTCTGGGACACCAACACCGGGGAGCTGTTTTTT.

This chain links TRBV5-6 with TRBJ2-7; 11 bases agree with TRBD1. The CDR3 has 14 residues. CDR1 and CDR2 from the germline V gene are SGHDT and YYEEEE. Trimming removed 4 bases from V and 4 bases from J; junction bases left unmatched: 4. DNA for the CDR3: TGTGCCAGCAGCCTAGGACAGGGGGCTTACGAGCAGTACTTC. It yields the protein CASSLGQGAYEQYF.